These T cell receptor beta chains were read from a single sample in a study of control samples from healthy donors and cancer patients. The assay was immunoSEQ multiplex PCR, and TCRdb's table has in-frame clones only and misses some. Here the sample spans 40,000 to 50,000 clones, around 78% being singletons. What was sequenced was blood. The receptors derive from a man aged 55 to 70 in good health. The CDR3 runs from the conserved cysteine through the conserved F or W. The D gene is left open where the match is weak. Size tells how often a clone was seen (once, few, many) or the class of an expanded clone, and some rows leave it out.

TRBJ1-3 TRBV28 - - CASSFPSTSGNTIYF TGTGCCAGCAGTTTCCCAAGTACCTCTGGAAACACCATATATTTT
TRBJ2-7 TRBV12-3/TRBV12-4 - - CASSTQYSYEQYF TGTGCCAGCTCCACCCAGTACTCCTACGAGCAGTACTTC
TRBJ2-1 TRBV2 TRBD2 - CASSELAGGYNEQFF TGTGCCAGCAGTGAACTAGCGGGGGGGTACAATGAGCAGTTCTTC
TRBJ1-2 TRBV28 - once CASIREGGYGYTF TGTGCCAGCATTAGGGAGGGTGGCTATGGCTACACCTTC
TRBJ2-2 TRBV5-5 - few CASSLDGANTGELFF TGTGCCAGCAGCTTGGACGGCGCGAACACCGGGGAGCTGTTTTTT
TRBJ1-1 TRBV7-8 TRBD1 - CASSIRDRGPVPAEAFF TGTGCCAGCAGCATCCGGGACAGGGGGCCGGTACCAGCTGAAGCTTTCTTT
TRBJ1-6 TRBV6-4 - - CASSDGGGPLHF TGTGCCAGCAGTGACGGAGGCGGACCCCTCCACTTT
TRBJ1-1 TRBV2 - - CASRPVGGQNTEAFF TGTGCCAGCAGACCCGTGGGAGGGCAAAACACTGAAGCTTTCTTT
TRBJ1-1 TRBV12-3/TRBV12-4 TRBD1 - CASSSRRQGYAFF TGTGCCAGCAGTTCAAGGAGACAGGGTTACGCTTTCTTT
TRBJ2-7 TRBV11-2 - - CASSLDLRRADSYEQYF TGTGCCAGCAGCTTAGATCTTAGGCGGGCAGACTCCTACGAGCAGTACTTC
TRBJ1-1 TRBV7-3 - - CASSLTGGTEAFF TGTGCCAGCAGCTTAACGGGGGGCACTGAAGCTTTCTTT
TRBJ2-1 TRBV6-4 TRBD2 - CAAASGRDYNEQFF TGTGCCGCAGCCAGCGGGAGGGATTACAATGAGCAGTTCTTC
TRBJ2-7 TRBV7-9 TRBD1 - CASSLGGTVSYEQYF TGTGCCAGCAGCTTAGGGGGGACAGTTTCCTACGAGCAGTACTTC
TRBJ1-4 TRBV7-8 - - CASSLVGFEKLFF TGTGCCAGCAGCTTAGTTGGTTTCGAAAAACTGTTTTTT
TRBJ2-6 TRBV5-1 - once CASSLTVDRGGSGANVLTF TGCGCCAGCAGCTTGACTGTAGACAGGGGAGGGTCTGGGGCCAACGTCCTGACTTTC
TRBJ2-7 TRBV5-1 TRBD2 - CASSLPSGTYEQYF TGCGCCAGCAGCTTGCCTAGCGGGACTTACGAGCAGTACTTC
TRBJ2-3 TRBV7-2 TRBD2 - CASSQASGGRTDTQYF TGTGCCAGCAGCCAGGCTAGCGGGGGGCGCACAGATACGCAGTATTTT
TRBJ1-2 TRBV7-9 - - CASSRESRGYTF TGTGCCAGCAGCCGCGAAAGCAGGGGCTACACCTTC
TRBJ1-1 TRBV6-5 - few CASKIRTEAFF TGTGCCAGCAAAATAAGGACTGAAGCTTTCTTT
TRBJ1-1 TRBV18 - few CASSPAGRGTEAFF TGTGCCAGCTCACCGGCGGGACGGGGCACTGAAGCTTTCTTT
TRBJ2-3 TRBV24-1 - - CATSDSRDRTDTQYF TGTGCCACCAGTGATTCCCGGGACCGCACAGATACGCAGTATTTT
TRBJ2-5 TRBV28 TRBD1 - CASSFWTGQQETQYF TGTGCCAGCAGTTTTTGGACAGGCCAACAAGAGACCCAGTACTTC
TRBJ1-1 TRBV28 - - CASRGPQRNTEAFF TGTGCCAGCCGGGGACCTCAGAGGAACACTGAAGCTTTCTTT
TRBJ1-6 TRBV4-3 - - CASSQALASPADYNSPLHF TGCGCCAGCAGCCAAGCCCTCGCCTCCCCCGCCGACTATAATTCACCCCTCCACTTT
TRBJ1-2 TRBV12-3/TRBV12-4 - - CASSFTQGQSYTF TGTGCCAGCAGTTTCACGCAGGGTCAGAGCTACACCTTC
TRBJ2-1 TRBV3-1/TRBV3-2 - medium-sized CASSQGGAKDNEQFF TGTGCCAGCAGCCAAGGGGGGGCTAAGGACAATGAGCAGTTCTTC
TRBJ1-5 TRBV28 - - CASSLVSNQPQHF TGTGCCAGCAGTCTGGTGAGCAATCAGCCCCAGCATTTT
TRBJ1-4 TRBV27 TRBD1 - CASREDRANEKLFF TGTGCCAGCCGGGAAGACAGGGCTAATGAAAAACTGTTTTTT
TRBJ2-5 TRBV21-1 - - CASSNLSAGSGKETQYF TGTGCCAGCAGCAACCTATCTGCTGGTAGCGGAAAAGAGACCCAGTACTTC
TRBJ1-5 TRBV3-1/TRBV3-2 - - CASSMLGANQPQHF TGTGCCAGCAGCATGTTAGGGGCCAATCAGCCCCAGCATTTT
TRBJ2-7 TRBV10-2 - - CASSTRGRDEQYF TGCGCCAGCAGCACCAGGGGCAGGGACGAGCAGTACTTC
TRBJ1-3 TRBV18 - - CASSHLDRSGNTIYF TGTGCCAGCTCACACCTTGACAGATCTGGAAACACCATATATTTT
TRBJ1-1 TRBV30 - - CAWRGTGVEAFF TGTGCCTGGAGGGGGACTGGGGTTGAAGCTTTCTTT
TRBJ1-5 TRBV10-3 TRBD1 - CAIKGTGDNQPQHF TGTGCCATCAAAGGGACAGGGGACAATCAGCCCCAGCATTTT
TRBJ1-4 TRBV5-6 TRBD1 - CASSLGTGGAANEKLFF TGTGCCAGCAGCTTAGGGACAGGGGGCGCCGCTAATGAAAAACTGTTTTTT
TRBJ1-1 TRBV6-6 TRBD1 - CASTNYRTGVNTEAFF TGTGCCAGCACCAACTACCGGACAGGGGTTAACACTGAAGCTTTCTTT
TRBJ2-1 TRBV7-9 TRBD1 once CASSLEDRGPYNEQFF TGTGCCAGCAGCTTAGAAGACAGGGGGCCCTACAATGAGCAGTTCTTC
TRBJ1-6 TRBV18 - once CASSPVKQNNSPLHF TGTGCCAGCTCACCAGTAAAACAGAATAATTCACCCCTCCACTTT
TRBJ1-4 TRBV28 - - CASSDSDILRKLFF TGTGCCAGCAGTGATTCGGACATCCTGAGGAAACTGTTTTTT
TRBJ1-1 TRBV6-2/TRBV6-3 - - CASSGRTMNTEAFF TGTGCCAGCAGCGGACGGACGATGAACACTGAAGCTTTCTTT
TRBJ1-1 TRBV6-5 - - CASKGYPNTEAFF TGTGCCAGCAAGGGGTACCCGAACACTGAAGCTTTCTTT
TRBJ2-7 TRBV7-8 TRBD1 - CASSLGGTGTEQYF TGTGCCAGCAGCTTGGGTGGGACAGGGACCGAGCAGTACTTC
TRBJ1-2 TRBV6-2/TRBV6-3 - once CASSWDTNYGWTF TGTGCCAGCAGTTGGGACACTAACTATGGCTGGACCTTC
TRBJ2-1 TRBV24-1 TRBD1 - CATSNGQGYEQFF TGTGCCACCAGCAACGGACAGGGGTATGAGCAGTTCTTC